This entry concerns a single T cell receptor beta chain. In the original workflow: How many nucleated cells were present was estimated from reference gene primer amplification. Method: immunoSEQ multiplex PCR; TCRdb's copy keeps in-frame clones and lacks some. For V, J and clone size, that table is used; D and trimming come from the DNA. This repertoire shows 90,000 to 120,000 clones, over 75% found once; its top ten account for 2.4%. The germline CDR1 and CDR2 sequences are SGHAT and FQNNGV. The V end lost 5 bases, the J end lost 2 bases, and 12 bases lay between the germline ends. The CDR3 contains 14 residues. This sample stems from a study of blood T cell repertoires in COVID-19. As for the study in general: Collection of acute and convalescent COVID-19 samples took place in the United States, Italy and Spain.

This TCR was recovered from a human donor in a cohort sampled during active COVID-19. Material for sequencing was peripheral blood. This chain joins TRBV11-2 and TRBJ1-2; possibly TRBD1 for D (6 bases). CDR3 nucleotide sequence: TGTGCCAGCAGCCCCGCGGGGGGCAACTATGGCTACACCTTC. It encodes CASSPAGGNYGYTF.